These 21 T cell receptor beta chains came from one sample sequenced in a study of T cells in Graves' hyperthyroidism and ophthalmopathy. TCR beta CDR3 regions were amplified from RNA. The HTBI primer set was used in a first-round RT-PCR of the TCR CDR3. TCRdb re-called the multiplex PCR reads through MiXCR, storing one row per CDR3 protein. The sample contains approximately 640,000 distinct CDR3 sequences, approximately 42% of which appear only once. The source material was peripheral blood or thyroid tissue (not recorded which). These receptors all come from an adult man with Graves' disease, either hyperthyroidism or ophthalmopathy (not recorded which).

The CDR3 nucleotides read TGTGCCAGCAGTACCGACGGCCTGGGGAATCAGCCCCAGCATTTT. Its translation: CASSTDGLGNQPQHF. The gene calls are TRBV2 and TRBJ1-5; D is unclear. The CDR3 loop spans 15 amino acids. The V end lost 5 bases, the J end lost 4 bases, and 15 bases lay between the germline ends. CDR1 and CDR2 from the germline V gene are SNHLY and FYNNEI.

Only a few counts were recorded for this clonotype. A much larger clone sits a single nucleotide away, making a read error possible. The chain employs TRBV9 and TRBJ1-2; tentatively, D is TRBD1 (5 bases). Germline CDR1 is SGDLS and CDR2 is YYNGEE. The CDR3 is 14 amino acids. DNA for the CDR3: TGTGCCAGCAGCGTTGCGGGGCAGAACTATGGCTACGCCTTC. Translated: CASSVAGQNYGYAF.

This chain uses TRBV12-3 or TRBV12-4 with TRBJ2-7; TRBD2 matches at 14 bases. The CDR3 is 17 residues long. J lost 2 bases, V lost 9 bases, and 12 bases had no gene match. This CDR3 is CASWGSGLAGGTYEQYF. The CDR3 DNA sequence: TGTGCCAGTTGGGGAAGCGGACTAGCGGGGGGAACCTACGAGCAGTACTTC.

V gene TRBV24-1 combines with J gene TRBJ2-3; D gene ambiguous. Germline CDR1 and CDR2: KGHDR and SFDVKD. V lost 6 bases and J 5 bases, leaving 8 bases between the germline ends. CDR3 length: 12 residues. The CDR3, as DNA: TGTGCCACCAGTAACTGGATAGATACGCAGTATTTT. Residues: CATSNWIDTQYF.

This clonotype has more than one count but fewer than ten. The J gene is TRBJ2-7, the V gene TRBV5-1; D ambiguous. The CDR3 contains 13 residues. The germline gives CDR1 SGHRS, CDR2 YFSETQ. V lost 1 base to trimming and J lost 5 bases, with 10 bases between them. This chain's CDR3 is CASSLPQTDEQYF. The CDR3 DNA follows: TGCGCCAGCAGCTTGCCGCAGACGGACGAGCAGTACTTC. Full variable domain (rest looked up from reference TRBV5-1 and TRBJ2-7): KAGVTQTPRYLIKTRGQQVTLSCSPISGHRSVSWYQQTPGQGLQFLFEYFSETQRNKGNFPGRFSGRQFSNSRSEMNVSTLELGDSALYLCASSLPQTDEQYFGPGTRLTVT.

The chain recombines TRBV12-3 or TRBV12-4 with TRBJ1-2, with 8 nucleotides matching TRBD1. The CDR3 covers 14 residues. The ends lost 7 bases at V and 8 bases at J; junction bases unmatched: 12. The CDR3: CASKFTGTGGGYTF. The CDR3 DNA follows: TGTGCCAGCAAGTTCACCGGGACAGGCGGCGGCTACACCTTC.

This clonotype was counted ten times or more. This sequence joins TRBV7-9 and TRBJ1-6; D may be TRBD1 (5 bases). CDR1 SEHNR and CDR2 FQNEAQ come from the germline V gene (reference sequence). Trimming cost V 1 base and J 13 bases, with 8 bases left between them. The CDR3 totals 12 residues. CDR3 protein: CASSLGRDPLHF. The DNA for the CDR3 is TGTGCCAGCAGCTTAGGTAGGGACCCCCTCCACTTT.

This clonotype was counted only a few times. This may be a read error: a much more frequent sequence differs by one nucleotide. The chain couples TRBV7-2 to TRBJ2-7, with 14 bases identical to TRBD2. CDR1 and CDR2 (germline): SGHTA, FQGNSA. The V and J ends lost 5 bases and 4 bases, in that order; junction bases with no gene match: 4. The CDR3 consists of 15 residues. The chain's CDR3 is CASSPGLAGVYEQYF. CDR3 sequence (DNA): TGTGCCAGCAGCCCGGGACTAGCGGGAGTGTACGAGCAGTACTTC.

In its sample, this clonotype was seen a few times. CDR3 DNA sequence: TGTGCCAGCAGCGCGGGACTTCTCTACGAGCAGTACTTC. This encodes CASSAGLLYEQYF. The chain couples TRBV5-4 to TRBJ2-7, with D tentatively TRBD2 (6 bases). Trimming stripped 4 bases from V and 3 bases from J, with 11 bases between. CDR1 and CDR2 (germline): SGHNT, YYREEE (reference sequence). This CDR3 is 13 amino acids long.

The rearrangement joins TRBV19 to TRBJ1-1; D is uncertain. V was shortened by 5 bases and J by 0 bases, with 13 bases between the two germline ends. The CDR3 extends over 15 amino acids. Germline loops: CDR1 LNHDA, CDR2 SQIVND (reference sequence). The chain's CDR3 is CASSYSPGMNTEAFF. In nucleotides, the CDR3 is TGTGCCAGTAGTTATAGCCCGGGTATGAACACTGAAGCTTTCTTT. The variable domain in full, with the rest retrieved from reference TRBV19 and TRBJ1-1, is DGGITQSPKYLFRKEGQNVTLSCEQNLNHDAMYWYRQDPGQGLRLIYYSQIVNDFQKGDIAEGYSVSREKKESFPLTVTSAQKNPTAFYLCASSYSPGMNTEAFFGQGTRLTVV.

This clonotype was recorded many times. The CDR3 sequence is CASSFHRVVNSPLHF. CDR3 coding DNA: TGTGCCAGCAGCTTCCACAGGGTGGTGAATTCACCCCTCCACTTT. The V and J genes are TRBV9 and TRBJ1-6; D may be TRBD1 (6 bases). CDR1 is SGDLS, CDR2 YYNGEE, per germline. The CDR3 extends over 15 amino acids. V was trimmed by 4 bases and J by 7 bases, leaving 15 bases between them.

Details on this clonotype: A read error may explain this, as a much larger clone is one base away. The chain has TRBV7-9 and TRBJ2-3, with D hard to call. The V gene lost 5 bases and the J gene lost 3 bases, with 6 bases spanning the gap. Per the germline V gene, CDR1 is SEHNR and CDR2 is FQNEAQ (reference sequence). The CDR3 runs 12 residues. The CDR3 DNA reads TGTGCCAGCAGCATGGGGACAGATACGCAGTATTTT. The encoded protein is CASSMGTDTQYF.

The V and J genes are TRBV9 and TRBJ1-4; TRBD1 agrees at 7 bases. The CDR3 runs 13 residues. J gave up 8 bases and V 3 bases, and 4 bases lay outside the gene matches. Germline V lookup: CDR1 SGDLS, CDR2 YYNGEE. The CDR3 region is CASSEDRHEKLFF. In DNA, the CDR3 is TGTGCCAGCAGCGAGGACAGGCACGAAAAACTGTTTTTT.

This clonotype showed up many times. The chain combines TRBV12-3 or TRBV12-4 with TRBJ1-5; TRBD1 matches 9 bases. Losses at the gene ends were 5 bases for V and 5 bases for J; bases not matched to a gene: 4. CDR3 length: 14 amino acids. CDR3 DNA: TGTGCCAGCAGTCAAGACAGGGGGGATCAGCCCCAGCATTTT. It yields the protein CASSQDRGDQPQHF.

This clonotype was counted only a few times. The chain is built from TRBV7-9 and TRBJ1-2, with TRBD1 as a possible D gene (6 bases). The CDR3 extends over 17 amino acids. The V gene's germline CDR1 is SEHNR and CDR2 FQNEAQ (reference sequence). The V and J ends lost 2 bases and 4 bases respectively, with 20 bases between them. CDR3 in DNA: TGTGCCAGCAGCTTACGAGCCCTGGGGGCGTTTGGCTATGGCTACACCTTC. Translating it yields CASSLRALGAFGYGYTF.

As DNA, the CDR3 is TGTGCCAGCGGACACTGGGGGGCAGGATACGAGCAGTACTTC. Encoded protein: CASGHWGAGYEQYF. The gene calls are TRBV6-1 and TRBJ2-7; D tentatively reads TRBD1 or TRBD2 (6 bases each). V shed 8 bases and J shed 4 bases, with 18 bases lying between them. Germline-derived CDR1 and CDR2 are MNHNS and SASEGT. The CDR3 loop spans 14 amino acids.

There are many counts of this clonotype. CDR3 bases: TGTGCCAGTAGTCCCGGACAGGTTAATTCACCCCTCCACTTT. Amino acid sequence: CASSPGQVNSPLHF. This rearrangement joins TRBV7-9 to TRBJ1-6; 7 nucleotides match TRBD1. The junction had 8 bases not matched to a gene; V was cut back by 9 bases and J by 6 bases. The germline V gene has CDR1 SEHNR and CDR2 FQNEAQ (reference sequence). This CDR3 has 14 amino acids. Using reference TRBV7-9 and TRBJ1-6 for the parts outside the CDR3, the full variable domain is DTGVSQNPRHKITKRGQNVTFRCDPISEHNRLYWYRQTLGQGPEFLTYFQNEAQLEKSRLLSDRFSAERPKGSFSTLEIQRTEQGDSAMYLCASSPGQVNSPLHFGNGTRLTVT.

This chain links TRBV29-1 with TRBJ2-5, with 13 bases that match TRBD2. CDR3 size: 15 residues. Germline CDR1 reads SQVTM; CDR2 reads ANQGSEA. The ends lost 5 bases at V and 0 bases at J; junction bases unmatched: 3. This chain's CDR3 is CSVPGLAGDQETQYF. The CDR3 DNA sequence: TGCAGCGTTCCCGGACTAGCGGGGGACCAAGAGACCCAGTACTTC. Looking up the rest from reference TRBV29-1 and TRBJ2-5 gives the full variable domain: SAVISQKPSRDICQRGTSLTIQCQVDSQVTMMFWYRQQPGQSLTLIATANQGSEATYESGFVIDKFPISRPNLTFSTLTVSNMSPEDSSIYLCSVPGLAGDQETQYFGPGTRLLVL.

This rearrangement joins TRBV2 to TRBJ2-3; no clear D gene. V dropped 6 bases and J dropped 4 bases, with 14 bases sitting between them. The CDR3 is 14 residues long. CDR1 and CDR2 (germline): SNHLY, FYNNEI. For the CDR3, the DNA is TGTGCCAGCAGCCCCGGTTGGATCGCAGATACGCAGTATTTT. It translates to CASSPGWIADTQYF.

This clonotype was picked up a small number of times. The chain uses TRBV7-9 and TRBJ1-4; 7 bases fit TRBD1. The CDR3 is 16 amino acids. Germline CDR1 SEHNR, CDR2 FQNEAQ (reference sequence). J lost 6 bases, V lost 4 bases, and 11 bases had no gene match. As DNA, the CDR3 is TGTGCCAGCAGCTCGGGGCCGGGACAGCCCGATGAAAAACTGTTTTTT. It codes for CASSSGPGQPDEKLFF.

The chain recombines TRBV29-1 with TRBJ2-5; D remains ambiguous. V was shortened by 1 base and J by 2 bases, with 14 bases between the two germline ends. Germline CDR1 is SQVTM and CDR2 is ANQGSEA. CDR3 length: 15 amino acids. This chain's CDR3 is CSVEGLKDAQETQYF. The CDR3 coding sequence is TGCAGCGTTGAAGGCCTCAAGGATGCACAAGAGACCCAGTACTTC. The full variable domain, in which reference TRBV29-1 and TRBJ2-5 provide the parts outside the CDR3, is SAVISQKPSRDICQRGTSLTIQCQVDSQVTMMFWYRQQPGQSLTLIATANQGSEATYESGFVIDKFPISRPNLTFSTLTVSNMSPEDSSIYLCSVEGLKDAQETQYFGPGTRLLVL.